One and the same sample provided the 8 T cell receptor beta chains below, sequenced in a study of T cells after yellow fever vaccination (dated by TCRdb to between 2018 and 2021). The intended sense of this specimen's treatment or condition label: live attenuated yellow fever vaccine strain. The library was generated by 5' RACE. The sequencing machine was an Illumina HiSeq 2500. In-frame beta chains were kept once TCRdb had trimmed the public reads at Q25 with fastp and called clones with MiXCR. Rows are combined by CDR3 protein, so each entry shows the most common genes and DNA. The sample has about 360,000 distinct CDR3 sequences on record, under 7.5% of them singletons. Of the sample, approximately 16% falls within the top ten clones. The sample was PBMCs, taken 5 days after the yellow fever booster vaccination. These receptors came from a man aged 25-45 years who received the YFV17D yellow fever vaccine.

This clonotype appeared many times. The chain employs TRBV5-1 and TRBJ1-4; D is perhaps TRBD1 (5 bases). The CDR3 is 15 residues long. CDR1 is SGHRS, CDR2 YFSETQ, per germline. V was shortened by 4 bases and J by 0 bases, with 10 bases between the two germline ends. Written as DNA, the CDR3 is TGCGCCAGCAGCCGGCAGGGATCAACTAATGAAAAACTGTTTTTT. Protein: CASSRQGSTNEKLFF. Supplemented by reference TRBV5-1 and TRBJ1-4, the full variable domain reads KAGVTQTPRYLIKTRGQQVTLSCSPISGHRSVSWYQQTPGQGLQFLFEYFSETQRNKGNFPGRFSGRQFSNSRSEMNVSTLELGDSALYLCASSRQGSTNEKLFFGSGTQLSVL.

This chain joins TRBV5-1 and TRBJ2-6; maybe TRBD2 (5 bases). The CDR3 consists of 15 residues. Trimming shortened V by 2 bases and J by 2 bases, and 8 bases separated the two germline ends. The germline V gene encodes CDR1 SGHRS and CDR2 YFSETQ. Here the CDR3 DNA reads TGCGCCAGCAGCTTCCTTAGCGCTGGGGCCAACGTCCTGACTTTC. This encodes CASSFLSAGANVLTF.

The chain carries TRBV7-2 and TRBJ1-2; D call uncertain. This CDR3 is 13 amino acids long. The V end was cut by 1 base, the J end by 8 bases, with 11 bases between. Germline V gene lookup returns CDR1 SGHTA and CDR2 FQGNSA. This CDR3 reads CASSLGREQGYTF. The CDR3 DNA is TGTGCCAGCAGCTTAGGGAGGGAGCAGGGCTACACCTTC.

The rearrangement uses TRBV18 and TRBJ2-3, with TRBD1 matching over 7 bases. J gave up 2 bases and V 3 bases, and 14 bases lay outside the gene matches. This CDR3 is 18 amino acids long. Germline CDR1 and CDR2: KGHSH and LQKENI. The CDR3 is CASSPDPTGRYFTDTQYF. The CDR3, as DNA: TGTGCCAGCTCACCGGACCCGACAGGGCGGTACTTCACAGATACGCAGTATTTT.

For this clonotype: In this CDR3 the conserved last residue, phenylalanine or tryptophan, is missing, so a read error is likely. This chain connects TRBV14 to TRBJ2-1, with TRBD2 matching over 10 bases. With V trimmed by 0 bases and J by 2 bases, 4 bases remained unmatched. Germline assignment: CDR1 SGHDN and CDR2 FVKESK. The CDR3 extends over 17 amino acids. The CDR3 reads CASSQEVGTSAYNEQFS. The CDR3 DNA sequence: TGTGCCAGCAGCCAAGAGGTGGGGACTAGCGCCTACAATGAGCAGTTCTCC.

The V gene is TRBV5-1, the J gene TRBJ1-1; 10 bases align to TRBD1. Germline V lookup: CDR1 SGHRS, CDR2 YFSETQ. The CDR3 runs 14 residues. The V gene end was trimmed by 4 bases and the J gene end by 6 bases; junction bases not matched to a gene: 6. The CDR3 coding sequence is TGCGCCAGCAGCGTGGGGACAGGGGTTCCTGAAGCTTTCTTT. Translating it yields CASSVGTGVPEAFF.

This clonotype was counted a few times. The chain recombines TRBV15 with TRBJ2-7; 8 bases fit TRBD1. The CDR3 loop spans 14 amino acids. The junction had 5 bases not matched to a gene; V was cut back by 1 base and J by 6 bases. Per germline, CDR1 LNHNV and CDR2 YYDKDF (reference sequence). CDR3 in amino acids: CATSRAGGKSEQYF. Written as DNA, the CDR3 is TGTGCCACCAGCAGAGCAGGGGGCAAATCCGAGCAGTACTTC.

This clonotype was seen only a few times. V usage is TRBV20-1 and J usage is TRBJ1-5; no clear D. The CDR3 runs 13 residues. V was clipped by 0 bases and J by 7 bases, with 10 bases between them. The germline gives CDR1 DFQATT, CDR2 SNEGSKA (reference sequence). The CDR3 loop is CSARDTRAQPQHF. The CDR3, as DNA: TGCAGTGCTAGAGATACAAGGGCACAGCCCCAGCATTTT.